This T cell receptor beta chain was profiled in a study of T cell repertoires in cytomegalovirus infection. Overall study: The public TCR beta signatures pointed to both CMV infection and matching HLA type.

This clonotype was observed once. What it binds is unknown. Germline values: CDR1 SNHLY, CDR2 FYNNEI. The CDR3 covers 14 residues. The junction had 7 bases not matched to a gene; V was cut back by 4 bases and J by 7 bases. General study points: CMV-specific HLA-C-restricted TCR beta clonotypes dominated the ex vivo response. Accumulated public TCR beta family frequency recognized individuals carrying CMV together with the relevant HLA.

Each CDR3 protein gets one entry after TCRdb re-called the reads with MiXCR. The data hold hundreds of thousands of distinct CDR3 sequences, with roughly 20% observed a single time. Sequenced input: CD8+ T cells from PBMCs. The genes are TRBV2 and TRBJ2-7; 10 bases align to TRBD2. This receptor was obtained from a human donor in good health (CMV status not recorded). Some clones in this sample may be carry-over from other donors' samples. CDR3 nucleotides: TGTGCCAGCAGTGGTCTAGCGGGGGCTGATGAGCAGTACTTC. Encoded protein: CASSGLAGADEQYF.